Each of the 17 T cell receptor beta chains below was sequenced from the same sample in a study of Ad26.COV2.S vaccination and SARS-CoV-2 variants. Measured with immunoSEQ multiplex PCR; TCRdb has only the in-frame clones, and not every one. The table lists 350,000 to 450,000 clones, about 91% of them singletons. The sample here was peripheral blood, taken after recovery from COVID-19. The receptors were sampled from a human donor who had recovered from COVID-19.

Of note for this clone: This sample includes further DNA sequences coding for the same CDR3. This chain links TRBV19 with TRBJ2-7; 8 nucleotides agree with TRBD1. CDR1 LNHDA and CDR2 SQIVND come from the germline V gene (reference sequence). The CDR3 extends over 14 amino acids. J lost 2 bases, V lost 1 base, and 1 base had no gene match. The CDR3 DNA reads TGTGCCAGTAGTATAGGGACAGGGACCTACGAGCAGTACTTC. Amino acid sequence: CASSIGTGTYEQYF.

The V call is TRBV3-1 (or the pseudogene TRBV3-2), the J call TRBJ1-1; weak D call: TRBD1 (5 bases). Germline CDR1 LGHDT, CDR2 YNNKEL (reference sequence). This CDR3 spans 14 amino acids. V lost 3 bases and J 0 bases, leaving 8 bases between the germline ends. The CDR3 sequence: CASSHGGMNTEAFF. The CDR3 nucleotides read TGTGCCAGCAGCCATGGGGGGATGAACACTGAAGCTTTCTTT.

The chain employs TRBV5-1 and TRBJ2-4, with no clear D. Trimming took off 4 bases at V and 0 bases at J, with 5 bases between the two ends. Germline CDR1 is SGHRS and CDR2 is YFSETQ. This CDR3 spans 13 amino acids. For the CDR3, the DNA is TGCGCCAGCAGCGCTTTAGCCAAAAACATTCAGTACTTC. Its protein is CASSALAKNIQYF.

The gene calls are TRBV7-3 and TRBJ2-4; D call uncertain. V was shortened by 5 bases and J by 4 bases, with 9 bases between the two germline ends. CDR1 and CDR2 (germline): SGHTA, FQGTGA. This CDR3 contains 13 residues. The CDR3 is CASSLDGKNIQYF. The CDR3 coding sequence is TGTGCCAGCAGCCTGGACGGGAAAAACATTCAGTACTTC. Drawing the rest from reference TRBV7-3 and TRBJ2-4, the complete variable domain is GAGVSQTPSNKVTEKGKYVELRCDPISGHTALYWYRQSLGQGPEFLIYFQGTGAADDSGLPNDRFFAVRPEGSVSTLKIQRTERGDSAVYLCASSLDGKNIQYFGAGTRLSVL.

CDR3 in amino acids: CASSVGLGNYGYTF. The CDR3 DNA sequence: TGTGCCAGCAGCGTAGGGTTGGGTAACTATGGCTACACCTTC. This chain links TRBV9 with TRBJ1-2; D remains unclear. In germline, CDR1 is SGDLS, CDR2 YYNGEE. V shed 0 bases and J shed 1 base, with 7 bases lying between them. This CDR3 contains 14 residues. The entire variable domain, with the rest obtained from reference TRBV9 and TRBJ1-2, is as follows: DSGVTQTPKHLITATGQRVTLRCSPRSGDLSVYWYQQSLDQGLQFLIQYYNGEERAKGNILERFSAQQFPDLHSELNLSSLELGDSALYFCASSVGLGNYGYTFGSGTRLTVV.

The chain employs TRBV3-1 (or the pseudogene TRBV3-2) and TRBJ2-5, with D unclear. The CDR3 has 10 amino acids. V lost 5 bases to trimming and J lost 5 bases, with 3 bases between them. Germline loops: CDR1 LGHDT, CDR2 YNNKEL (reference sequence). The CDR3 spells CASSMETQYF. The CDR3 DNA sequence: TGTGCCAGCAGCATGGAGACCCAGTACTTC.

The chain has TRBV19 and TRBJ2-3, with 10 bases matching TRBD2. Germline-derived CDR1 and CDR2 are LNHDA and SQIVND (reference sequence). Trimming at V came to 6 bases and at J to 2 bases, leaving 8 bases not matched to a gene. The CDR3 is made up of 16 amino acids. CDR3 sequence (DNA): TGTGCCAGTAGCAGCGGGGGGGCCTTCTCCACAGATACGCAGTATTTT. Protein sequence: CASSSGGAFSTDTQYF.

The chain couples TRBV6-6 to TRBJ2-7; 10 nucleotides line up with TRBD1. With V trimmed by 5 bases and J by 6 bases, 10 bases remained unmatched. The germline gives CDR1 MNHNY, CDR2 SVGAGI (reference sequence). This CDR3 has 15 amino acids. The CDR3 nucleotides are TGTGCCAGCAGTCGACCGGGACAGGGGACCGTCGAGCAGTACTTC. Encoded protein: CASSRPGQGTVEQYF.

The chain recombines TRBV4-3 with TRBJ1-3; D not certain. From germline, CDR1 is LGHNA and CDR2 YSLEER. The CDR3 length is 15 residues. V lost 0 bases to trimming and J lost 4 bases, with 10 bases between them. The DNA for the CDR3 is TGCGCCAGCAGCCAAGATGGTTACGACGGAAACACCATATATTTT. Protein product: CASSQDGYDGNTIYF.

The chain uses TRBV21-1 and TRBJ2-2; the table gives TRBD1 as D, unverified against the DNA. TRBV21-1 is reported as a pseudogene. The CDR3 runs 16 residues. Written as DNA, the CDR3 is TGTGCCAGCAGCAAAGGGGACAGGGATAACACCGGGGAGCTGTTTTTT. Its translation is CASSKGDRDNTGELFF.

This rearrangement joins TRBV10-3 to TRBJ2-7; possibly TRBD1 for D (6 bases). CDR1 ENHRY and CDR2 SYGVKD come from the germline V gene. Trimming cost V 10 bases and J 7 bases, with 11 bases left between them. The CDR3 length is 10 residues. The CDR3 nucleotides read TGTGCCACCGCGGACAGTGAGCAGTACTTC. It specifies CATADSEQYF.

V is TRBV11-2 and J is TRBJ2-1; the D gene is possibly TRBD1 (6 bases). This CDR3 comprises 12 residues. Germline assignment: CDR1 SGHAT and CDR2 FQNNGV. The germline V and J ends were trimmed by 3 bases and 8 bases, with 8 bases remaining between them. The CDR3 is CASSFRGYEQFF. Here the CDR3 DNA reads TGTGCCAGCAGCTTCAGGGGATATGAGCAGTTCTTC. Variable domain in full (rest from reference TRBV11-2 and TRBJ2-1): EAGVAQSPRYKIIEKRQSVAFWCNPISGHATLYWYQQILGQGPKLLIQFQNNGVVDDSQLPKDRFSAERLKGVDSTLKIQPAKLEDSAVYLCASSFRGYEQFFGPGTRLTVL.

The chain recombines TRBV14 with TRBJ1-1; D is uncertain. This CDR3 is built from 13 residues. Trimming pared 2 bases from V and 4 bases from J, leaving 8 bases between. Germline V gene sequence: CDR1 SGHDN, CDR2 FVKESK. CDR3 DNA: TGTGCCAGCAGCCAACTTAGGATCACTGAAGCTTTCTTT. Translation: CASSQLRITEAFF.

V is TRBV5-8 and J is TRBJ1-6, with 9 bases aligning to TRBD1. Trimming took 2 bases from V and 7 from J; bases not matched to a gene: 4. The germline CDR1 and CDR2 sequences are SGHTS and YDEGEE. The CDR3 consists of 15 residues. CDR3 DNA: TGTGCCAGCAGCTTCCGGGACAGGGAAAATTCACCCCTCCACTTT. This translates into CASSFRDRENSPLHF.

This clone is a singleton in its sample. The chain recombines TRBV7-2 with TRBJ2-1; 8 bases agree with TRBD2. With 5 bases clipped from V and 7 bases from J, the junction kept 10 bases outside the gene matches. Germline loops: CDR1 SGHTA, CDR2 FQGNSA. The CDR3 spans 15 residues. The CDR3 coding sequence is TGTGCCAGCAGCGTTACTAGCGGCCCCTTTAATGAGCAGTTCTTC. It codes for CASSVTSGPFNEQFF.

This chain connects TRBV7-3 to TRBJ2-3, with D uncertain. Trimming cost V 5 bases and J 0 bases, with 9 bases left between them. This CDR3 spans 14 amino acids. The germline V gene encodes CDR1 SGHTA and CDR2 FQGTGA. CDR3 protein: CASSPTYSTDTQYF. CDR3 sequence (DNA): TGTGCCAGCAGCCCAACCTACAGCACAGATACGCAGTATTTT.

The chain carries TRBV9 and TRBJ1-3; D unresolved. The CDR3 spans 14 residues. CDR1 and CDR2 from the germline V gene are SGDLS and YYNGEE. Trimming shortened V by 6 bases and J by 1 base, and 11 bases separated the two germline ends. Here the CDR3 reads CASNQGGSGNTIYF. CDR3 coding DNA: TGTGCCAGCAACCAAGGCGGATCTGGAAACACCATATATTTT.